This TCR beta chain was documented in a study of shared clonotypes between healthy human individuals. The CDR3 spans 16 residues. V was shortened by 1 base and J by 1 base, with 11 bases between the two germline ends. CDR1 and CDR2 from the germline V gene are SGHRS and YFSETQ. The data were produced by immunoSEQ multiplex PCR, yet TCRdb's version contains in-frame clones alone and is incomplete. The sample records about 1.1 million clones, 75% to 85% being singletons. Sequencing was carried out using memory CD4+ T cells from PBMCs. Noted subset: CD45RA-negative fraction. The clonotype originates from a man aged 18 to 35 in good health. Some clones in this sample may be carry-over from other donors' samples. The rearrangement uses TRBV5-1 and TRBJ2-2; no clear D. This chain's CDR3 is CASSLLSAGNTGELFF. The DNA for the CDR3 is TGCGCCAGCAGCTTGTTGTCAGCAGGGAACACCGGGGAGCTGTTTTTT.